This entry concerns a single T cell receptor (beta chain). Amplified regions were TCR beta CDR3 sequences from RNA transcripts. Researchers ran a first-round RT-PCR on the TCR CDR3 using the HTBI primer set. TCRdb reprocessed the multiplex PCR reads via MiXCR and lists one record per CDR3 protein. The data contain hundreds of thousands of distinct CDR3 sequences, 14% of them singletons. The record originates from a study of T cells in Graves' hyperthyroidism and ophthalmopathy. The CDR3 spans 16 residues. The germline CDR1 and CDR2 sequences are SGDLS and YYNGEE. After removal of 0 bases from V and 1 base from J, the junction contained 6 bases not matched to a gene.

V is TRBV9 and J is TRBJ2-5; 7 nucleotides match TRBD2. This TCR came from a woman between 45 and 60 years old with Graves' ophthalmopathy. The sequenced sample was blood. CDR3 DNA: TGTGCCAGCAGCGTAGCGGCTAGCGGAGCCCAAGAGACCCAGTACTTC. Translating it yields CASSVAASGAQETQYF.